This T cell receptor (beta chain) was sequenced in a study of T cells in Graves' hyperthyroidism and ophthalmopathy. This clonotype was seen a handful of times. As yet, its antigen is unknown. TCR beta CDR3 sequences were amplified from RNA transcripts. First-round RT-PCR targeting the TCR CDR3 was performed with the HTBI primer set. TCRdb reprocessed the multiplex PCR reads via MiXCR and lists one record per CDR3 protein. The sample records more than 350,000 distinct CDR3 sequences, around 14% being singletons. Germline CDR1 reads SGHTA; CDR2 reads FQGNSA. The CDR3 extends over 14 amino acids. V dropped 5 bases and J dropped 5 bases, with 15 bases sitting between them. Regarding the study as a whole: Ophthalmopathy could be told apart from stable hyperthyroidism with a 13 V-J model. Expanded thyroid clonotypes (above 0.001) were mostly also found in blood.

The sequence derives from a woman in her 30s with Graves' hyperthyroidism. V gene TRBV7-2 combines with J gene TRBJ1-2; perhaps TRBD1 as D (6 bases). Sequenced input: blood. The CDR3 reads CASSATATGYGYTF. The CDR3 nucleotides are TGTGCCAGCAGCGCGACCGCGACAGGTTATGGCTACACCTTC.